The source of this TCR beta chain is a study of blood T cell repertoires in COVID-19. Turning to the study itself: The United States, Italy and Spain were the sources of the acute and convalescent COVID-19 samples. PBMCs, B-cell-depleted T cells, or T cells were the source of the cDNA or gDNA that made up the material.

Germline-derived CDR1 and CDR2 are SGHTA and FQGNSA. This CDR3 has 13 amino acids. V lost 5 bases and J 5 bases, leaving 10 bases between the germline ends. Under the authors' procedure: Researchers report that nucleated cell counts were estimated from reference gene primer amplification. Sequencing used immunoSEQ multiplex PCR; TCRdb keeps in-frame clones, though not all of them. V and J calls and clone size come straight from that table; D and trimming were deduced from the DNA. The sample has some 150,000 clones; approximately 87% are singletons. This chain connects TRBV7-2 to TRBJ2-1; perhaps TRBD1 as D (5 bases). This TCR was recovered from a woman aged 45-65 years with active or convalescent COVID-19. Sequencing used peripheral blood. CDR3 nucleotides: TGTGCCAGCAGCAGGGGATACCACAATGAGCAGTTCTTC. It codes for CASSRGYHNEQFF.